This T cell receptor (beta chain) was obtained from a study of early T cells in non-severe SARS-CoV-2 infection. V lost 0 bases to trimming and J lost 4 bases, with 0 bases between them. CDR1 is SGHDT, CDR2 YYEEEE, per germline. The CDR3 runs 11 residues. TCRdb processed the 5' RACE reads anew with MiXCR; each CDR3 protein has one entry. The sample yields 25,000 to 35,000 distinct CDR3 sequences, around 6% seen once. This clonotype was observed many times. The sample was whole blood, taken at baseline. The receptor was isolated from an adult who was a healthcare worker with PCR-confirmed SARS-CoV-2 infection or an uninfected control (not recorded which). V gene TRBV5-6 combines with J gene TRBJ2-3; D unresolved. CDR3 sequence (DNA): TGTGCCAGCAGCTTGGCAGATACGCAGTATTTT. This translates into CASSLADTQYF.